This passage covers 25 T cell receptor beta chains from one sample sequenced in a study of blood T cell repertoires in COVID-19. Method: immunoSEQ multiplex PCR; TCRdb's copy keeps in-frame clones and lacks some. This sample yields 120,000 or so clones, of which 70% to 90% are seen a single time; around 4.8% belongs to the top ten. The sample consisted of peripheral blood. The receptors shown here come from a human donor in a cohort sampled during active COVID-19.

V and J are TRBV11-1 and TRBJ2-7; 7 bases map to TRBD1. Germline CDR1 SGHAT, CDR2 FQDESV (reference sequence). The CDR3 covers 13 residues. J gave up 3 bases and V 5 bases, and 4 bases lay outside the gene matches. This CDR3 is CASSIGQDYEQYF. CDR3 coding DNA: TGTGCCAGCAGCATCGGACAGGACTACGAGCAGTACTTC.

The chain employs TRBV4-2 and TRBJ1-1, with a possible D match to TRBD1 (6 bases). The length of the CDR3 is 14 residues. Per germline, CDR1 LGHNA and CDR2 YNFKEQ. V was shortened by 0 bases and J by 3 bases, with 8 bases between the two germline ends. This CDR3 reads CASSQEAGDTEAFF. The CDR3 DNA sequence: TGTGCCAGCAGCCAAGAGGCAGGGGACACTGAAGCTTTCTTT.

This chain links TRBV28 with TRBJ2-5; D remains ambiguous. This CDR3 region has 15 residues. Germline V gives CDR1 MDHEN, CDR2 SYDVKM. The germline V and J ends were trimmed by 5 bases and 1 base, with 14 bases remaining between them. Here the CDR3 DNA reads TGTGCCAGCAGTAACCACCTGGCCCGCCAAGAGACCCAGTACTTC. As protein: CASSNHLARQETQYF.

This clone was seen a single time. The rearrangement uses TRBV7-9 and TRBJ2-7, with D hard to call. Per germline, CDR1 SEHNR and CDR2 FQNEAQ (reference sequence). CDR3 length: 11 amino acids. Between the trimmed V and J ends, which lost 6 bases and 4 bases, there was a span of 7 bases. The CDR3 DNA is TGTGCCAGCAGTCCCCTGTACGAGCAGTACTTC. This translates into CASSPLYEQYF.

The chain couples TRBV18 to TRBJ1-6; 7 bases are a match to TRBD1. V lost 2 bases, J lost 7 bases, and 5 bases stayed unmatched. This CDR3 region has 15 residues. Germline lookup yields CDR1 KGHSH and CDR2 LQKENI. CDR3 residues: CASSPGTATNSPLHF. The CDR3 DNA follows: TGTGCCAGCTCACCAGGGACAGCGACCAATTCACCCCTCCACTTT.

The genes are TRBV14 and TRBJ1-3; tentative D call: TRBD1 (6 bases). CDR1 SGHDN and CDR2 FVKESK come from the germline V gene. The CDR3 contains 15 residues. Trimming removed 4 bases at V and 0 bases at J, with 10 bases between. The CDR3 DNA is TGTGCCAGCAGCCGGACAGCAAACTCTGGAAACACCATATATTTT. This encodes CASSRTANSGNTIYF.

To note about this clone: Additional DNA sequences in this sample encode the identical CDR3. The CDR3 region has the DNA TGTGCCAGCAGCGTCGGTACTAGCGGGACCTACGAGCAGTACTTC. This encodes CASSVGTSGTYEQYF. The rearrangement uses TRBV9 and TRBJ2-7, with 10 bases lining up with TRBD2. Germline V gene sequence: CDR1 SGDLS, CDR2 YYNGEE. The CDR3 has 15 residues. With V trimmed by 2 bases and J by 2 bases, 4 bases remained unmatched.

The chain recombines TRBV3-1 (or the pseudogene TRBV3-2) with TRBJ2-7, with TRBD2 matching over 12 bases. The CDR3 is 15 amino acids. The germline CDR1 and CDR2 sequences are LGHDT and YNNKEL (reference sequence). J lost 2 bases, V lost 4 bases, and 3 bases had no gene match. CDR3 residues: CASSPGLAGTYEQYF. As DNA, the CDR3 is TGTGCCAGCAGCCCTGGACTAGCGGGGACCTACGAGCAGTACTTC.

This chain joins TRBV7-2 and TRBJ2-1; D is unresolved. The CDR3 extends over 15 amino acids. V dropped 2 bases and J dropped 7 bases, with 15 bases sitting between them. Per germline, CDR1 SGHTA and CDR2 FQGNSA. This chain's CDR3 is CASSLFRQSGNEQFF. The CDR3 nucleotides are TGTGCCAGCAGCTTATTTCGGCAATCAGGTAATGAGCAGTTCTTC.

A few counts support this clone. This rearrangement joins TRBV28 to TRBJ2-7, with 7 bases identical to TRBD1. With V trimmed by 3 bases and J by 2 bases, 10 bases remained unmatched. Looked up from germline, CDR1 is MDHEN and CDR2 is SYDVKM. This CDR3 has 16 residues. In DNA form, the CDR3 reads TGTGCCAGCAGTTTCATACCGGGACAGCCGACCTACGAGCAGTACTTC. This sequence encodes CASSFIPGQPTYEQYF.

This sequence joins TRBV7-8 and TRBJ1-3, with 9 bases fitting TRBD1. Germline lookup yields CDR1 SGHVS and CDR2 FQNEAQ. The CDR3 is made up of 14 amino acids. Trimming removed 5 bases from V and 5 bases from J; junction bases left unmatched: 4. The CDR3 loop is CASSPGTGRNTIYF. The CDR3 nucleotides are TGTGCCAGCAGCCCTGGGACAGGGAGAAACACCATATATTTT.

The V call is TRBV7-3, the J call TRBJ2-5; TRBD2 aligns across 9 bases. This CDR3 spans 15 amino acids. J was trimmed by 1 base and V by 2 bases; bases with no gene match: 2. Germline V CDR1 and CDR2: SGHTA, FQGTGA. CDR3 in DNA: TGTGCCAGCAGCTTAGCGGGAGGGGGCCAAGAGACCCAGTACTTC. Amino acids: CASSLAGGGQETQYF.

The chain joins TRBV5-4 to TRBJ2-2, with 8 nucleotides matching TRBD2. The V segment lost 3 bases and the J segment 6 bases; nucleotides outside the gene matches: 7. The germline gives CDR1 SGHNT, CDR2 YYREEE (reference sequence). CDR3 length: 15 residues. In nucleotides, the CDR3 is TGTGCCAGCAGCTACTCGGGGGGGTCGTCCGGGGAGCTGTTTTTT. It specifies CASSYSGGSSGELFF.

J is TRBJ2-7 and V is TRBV24-1; 7 bases fit TRBD1. There are 16 residues in the CDR3. Germline lookup yields CDR1 KGHDR and CDR2 SFDVKD. J was trimmed by 6 bases and V by 4 bases; bases with no gene match: 14. The CDR3 nucleotides are TGTGCCACCAGTGAGCAGTATAAGGGGGCGCGTACCGAGCAGTACTTC. Its protein is CATSEQYKGARTEQYF.

The chain uses TRBV5-1 and TRBJ2-7; D may be TRBD1 (5 bases). Germline V gives CDR1 SGHRS, CDR2 YFSETQ. The CDR3 has 13 amino acids. The V end was cut by 4 bases, the J end by 1 base, with 9 bases between. CDR3 in amino acids: CASSLTVSYEQYF. Here the CDR3 DNA reads TGCGCCAGCAGCCTGACAGTTTCCTACGAGCAGTACTTC.

The chain recombines TRBV3-1 (or the pseudogene TRBV3-2) with TRBJ1-2, with D perhaps matching TRBD1 (5 bases). This CDR3 has 14 residues. Germline values: CDR1 LGHDT, CDR2 YNNKEL (reference sequence). Trimming removed 4 bases at V and 1 base at J, with 10 bases between. The CDR3 coding sequence is TGTGCCAGCAGCCTCCGGGGGAGTAACTATGGCTACACCTTC. This translates into CASSLRGSNYGYTF.

The J gene is TRBJ1-4, the V gene TRBV18; D is unclear. V was cut by 6 bases and J by 1 base, with 15 bases left in between. The CDR3 has 16 amino acids. Germline loops: CDR1 KGHSH, CDR2 LQKENI. The CDR3 DNA is TGTGCCAGCTCGCGAAACGCGGGCTTAACTAATGAAAAACTGTTTTTT. Its protein is CASSRNAGLTNEKLFF. Full variable domain (remainder filled in from reference TRBV18 and TRBJ1-4): NAGVMQNPRHLVRRRGQEARLRCSPMKGHSHVYWYRQLPEEGLKFMVYLQKENIIDESGMPKERFSAEFPKEGPSILRIQQVVRGDSAAYFCASSRNAGLTNEKLFFGSGTQLSVL.

The rearrangement joins TRBV27 to TRBJ1-5; 7 nucleotides agree with TRBD1. V lost 4 bases and J lost 4; bases outside the gene matches: 7. Germline assignment: CDR1 MNHEY and CDR2 SMNVEV (reference sequence). There are 15 residues in the CDR3. DNA of the CDR3: TGTGCCAGCAGTTCCGCGGGACAGCCAAATCAGCCCCAGCATTTT. Amino acid sequence: CASSSAGQPNQPQHF.

The V and J genes are TRBV5-1 and TRBJ2-4; possibly TRBD1 for D (5 bases). This CDR3 spans 14 amino acids. Between the trimmed V and J ends, which lost 2 bases and 6 bases, there was a span of 12 bases. Germline assignment: CDR1 SGHRS and CDR2 YFSETQ. CDR3 region: CASSLSGSANIQYF. Here the CDR3 DNA reads TGCGCCAGCAGCTTATCAGGGTCGGCAAACATTCAGTACTTC.

The chain employs TRBV7-9 and TRBJ1-6; D may be TRBD1 (6 bases). V was trimmed by 3 bases and J by 3 bases, leaving 12 bases between them. Per the germline V gene, CDR1 is SEHNR and CDR2 is FQNEAQ (reference sequence). This CDR3 comprises 16 residues. The CDR3 region is CASSFAPTGYNSPLHF. The CDR3 DNA is TGTGCCAGCAGCTTCGCCCCGACAGGCTATAATTCACCCCTCCACTTT.

V and J are TRBV3-1 (or the pseudogene TRBV3-2) and TRBJ2-2; 9 bases are a match to TRBD1. This CDR3 spans 16 amino acids. Germline CDR1 LGHDT, CDR2 YNNKEL (reference sequence). The junction had 10 bases not matched to a gene; V was cut back by 3 bases and J by 8 bases. In DNA form, the CDR3 reads TGTGCCAGCAGCCAGTCCGGACAGGGGATAAGAGGGGAGCTGTTTTTT. Amino acids: CASSQSGQGIRGELFF.

The genes are TRBV28 and TRBJ1-2; 8 bases are shared with TRBD1. Germline values: CDR1 MDHEN, CDR2 SYDVKM. After removal of 3 bases from V and 8 bases from J, the junction contained 5 bases not matched to a gene. The CDR3 is 13 amino acids. The CDR3 loop reads CASSLTGEGGYTF. CDR3 DNA sequence: TGTGCCAGCAGTTTGACAGGGGAAGGCGGCTACACCTTC.

V is TRBV3-1 (or the pseudogene TRBV3-2) and J is TRBJ2-3, with 8 bases lining up with TRBD1. The ends lost 5 bases at V and 6 bases at J; junction bases unmatched: 10. The CDR3 has 15 residues. Germline-derived CDR1 and CDR2 are LGHDT and YNNKEL (reference sequence). The CDR3 DNA reads as TGTGCCAGCAGCTCGTGGACAGGGCAAATGGATACGCAGTATTTT. Translation: CASSSWTGQMDTQYF.

The chain employs TRBV4-3 and TRBJ2-2; 7 bases are a match to TRBD1. This CDR3 has 17 residues. The germline V gene has CDR1 LGHNA and CDR2 YSLEER. V shed 0 bases and J 1 base; nucleotides not matched to a gene: 5. The CDR3 DNA sequence: TGCGCCAGCAGCCAAGATAGTCGGACAGGGAACACCGGGGAGCTGTTTTTT. Its translation: CASSQDSRTGNTGELFF.

This chain joins TRBV3-1 (or the pseudogene TRBV3-2) and TRBJ1-4; weak D call: TRBD1 (6 bases). The CDR3 sequence is 15 residues long. V was shortened by 2 bases and J by 5 bases, with 12 bases between the two germline ends. Germline values: CDR1 LGHDT, CDR2 YNNKEL (reference sequence). This chain's CDR3 is CASSQFGQPNEKLFF. The CDR3 DNA is TGTGCCAGCAGCCAATTCGGACAGCCAAATGAAAAACTGTTTTTT.